This T cell receptor beta chain was captured by sequencing in a study of control samples from healthy donors and cancer patients. Assay used: immunoSEQ multiplex PCR; TCRdb lists only in-frame clones, some missing. The sample holds tens of thousands of clones, roughly nine tenths seen once. This sequence was found in a man under 40 with colorectal cancer. Sequencing input: PBMCs.

The CDR3 sequence is CASSPGQGPSYGYTF. As DNA, the CDR3 is TGTGCCAGCTCACCTGGACAGGGGCCCAGCTATGGCTACACCTTC. The gene calls are TRBV18 and TRBJ1-2, with TRBD1 matching over 9 bases. Germline-derived CDR1 and CDR2 are KGHSH and LQKENI. The trim removed 3 bases at V and 4 bases at J, leaving 6 bases unmatched. This CDR3 contains 15 residues. The variable domain in full, with the rest retrieved from reference TRBV18 and TRBJ1-2, is NAGVMQNPRHLVRRRGQEARLRCSPMKGHSHVYWYRQLPEEGLKFMVYLQKENIIDESGMPKERFSAEFPKEGPSILRIQQVVRGDSAAYFCASSPGQGPSYGYTFGSGTRLTVV.